The rows below give T cell receptor beta chains drawn from one sample of a study of blood T cell repertoires in COVID-19. Profiled with immunoSEQ multiplex PCR; TCRdb holds only in-frame clones, not every one. The sample lists approximately 440,000 clones, around 90% occurring once. Sequenced material: PBMCs or T cells enriched from blood (not recorded which). These receptor sequences come from a woman under 30 who had recovered from COVID-19. Each CDR3 is given without its conserved first and last residue.

TRBV24-1,TRBJ2-7,12,ATSGNTGPHEQY
TRBV6-5,TRBJ1-2,11,AIRRTGASGYT
TRBV3-1/TRBV3-2,TRBJ2-2,13,ASSLGTGIPGELF
TRBV2,TRBJ1-2,10,ASGTGSRGYT
TRBV10-1,TRBJ1-1,11,ASSSRREAEAF
TRBV27,TRBJ2-1,13,ASSLTGNSYNEQF
TRBV19,TRBJ1-2,12,ASSKITGIGGYT
TRBV4-1,TRBJ1-2,13,ASSQAGGATYGYT
TRBV21-1,TRBJ1-1,12,ASIILQGDTEAF
TRBV24-1,TRBJ1-1,11,ATSDSRTDEAF
TRBV18,TRBJ1-3,13,ASSPPAGDGNTIY
TRBV10-3,TRBJ1-1,10,ATQTGSTEAF
TRBV7-9,TRBJ2-1,12,ASSLEGGLREQF
TRBV13,TRBJ1-1,11,ASSRTENTEAF
TRBV7-9,TRBJ1-2,14,ASSHRIQTGNYGYT
TRBV5-4,TRBJ1-2,13,ASRRDHPTYYGYT
TRBV10-1,TRBJ2-1,11,ASSSGGADEQF
TRBV30,TRBJ1-5,12,AWSVVGSNQPQH
TRBV6-5,TRBJ1-3,11,ASTRGNGNTIY
TRBV19,TRBJ1-5,13,ASSIATGVTQPQH
TRBV6-5,TRBJ1-2,12,ASSYSREWSGYT
TRBV15,TRBJ2-3,14,ATSRERGQPTDTQY
TRBV27,TRBJ1-2,13,ASSFRGSEGYGYT
TRBV30,TRBJ2-7,10,ACQGVTYEQY
TRBV27,TRBJ1-6,12,ANATGPNNSPLH
TRBV9,TRBJ1-5,14,ASSATGTGTDQPQH
TRBV6-5,TRBJ1-6,12,ASTLRGPYSPLH
TRBV5-1,TRBJ1-1,12,ASSLTTGGTEAF
TRBV19,TRBJ2-7,12,ASSVGDGTYEQY
TRBV5-1,TRBJ1-1,12,ASSLGEGNTEAF
TRBV4-2,TRBJ2-7,14,ASSHSGLAGNYEQY
TRBV30,TRBJ2-1,13,AWSALAGGRREQF
TRBV18,TRBJ1-5,13,ASSVGQGPYQPQH
TRBV27,TRBJ2-1,17,ASSPPASGGTLRYNEQF
TRBV29-1,TRBJ1-1,12,SALITGSTTEAF
TRBV28,TRBJ2-2,10,ASYRGSGELF
TRBV19,TRBJ2-7,12,ASSIRDSPYEQY
TRBV21-1,TRBJ2-7,14,ASSPPGQGKTYEQY
TRBV2,TRBJ1-4,14,ASSSGRTGISEKLF
TRBV5-1,TRBJ1-5,11,ASSPGGVEPQH
TRBV7-2,TRBJ2-3,13,ASSSTGVSTDTQY
TRBV3-1/TRBV3-2,TRBJ2-2,13,ASSQDIGGTGELF
TRBV2,TRBJ1-5,11,ASSVQGGQPQH
TRBV19,TRBJ1-1,11,ASSIREQGEAF
TRBV30,TRBJ2-3,11,AWSGDSTDTQY
TRBV10-1,TRBJ2-3,11,ASQAGPGDTQY